This T cell receptor (beta chain) was obtained from a study of blood T cells in healthy people across ages. This clonotype was seen only a few times. The CDR3 totals 14 residues. With 2 bases removed from V and 0 bases from J, the gap between germline ends came to 5 bases. CDR1 and CDR2 from the germline V gene are MNHEY and SVGEGT. For the second PCR, which ran for about 6 to 11 cycles, a sample-barcoded 5' primer and a J-beta primer mix were used. A template-switch adaptor containing 12 random nucleotides labeled each cDNA molecule. TCRdb re-called the 5' RACE reads with MiXCR, one entry per CDR3 protein. The sample contains around 1,900,000 distinct CDR3 sequences, approximately 39% of which appear only once.

Material for sequencing was blood. The J gene is TRBJ1-5, the V gene TRBV6-2 or TRBV6-3; D ambiguous. The sequence derives from a human donor in good health. The CDR3 is CASSYGYSNQPQHF. In DNA, the CDR3 is TGTGCCAGCAGTTACGGGTATAGCAATCAGCCCCAGCATTTT.